This T cell receptor (beta chain) was retrieved from a study of identical twins. The study, taken as a whole, reports: Modeled out-of-frame TCR alpha sharing in monozygotic twins fell below observed levels. Out-of-frame alpha sequences shared by twins were enriched for low generation probability.

As concerns this clonotype: Its antigen is as yet unknown.

Template switching supplied a universal primer site; unique molecular identifiers were carried on the cDNA. TCRdb processed the 5' RACE reads anew with MiXCR; each CDR3 protein has one entry. The sample lists 1,800,000 or so distinct CDR3 sequences, 32% occurring once. CDR3 length equals 14 residues. CDR1 and CDR2 (germline): LGHDT, YNNKEL (reference sequence). The V and J ends lost 5 bases and 4 bases respectively, with 14 bases between them. The sequence was obtained from a newborn girl in good health. The rearrangement joins TRBV3-1 to TRBJ2-5, with D perhaps matching TRBD2 (6 bases). Sequenced sample: cord blood. The CDR3 protein is CASSSHAGIETQYF. The CDR3 coding sequence is TGTGCCAGCAGCTCCCATGCGGGGATAGAGACCCAGTACTTC.